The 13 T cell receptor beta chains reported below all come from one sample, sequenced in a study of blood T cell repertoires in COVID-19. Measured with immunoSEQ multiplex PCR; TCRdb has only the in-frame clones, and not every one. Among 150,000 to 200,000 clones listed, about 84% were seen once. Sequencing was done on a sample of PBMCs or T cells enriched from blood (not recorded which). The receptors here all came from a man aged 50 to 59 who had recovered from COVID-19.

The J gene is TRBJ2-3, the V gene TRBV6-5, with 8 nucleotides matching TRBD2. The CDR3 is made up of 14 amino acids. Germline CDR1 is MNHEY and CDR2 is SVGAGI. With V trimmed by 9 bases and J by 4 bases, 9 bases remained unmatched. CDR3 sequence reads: CASSVAGTSDTQYF. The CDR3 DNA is TGTGCCAGTTCTGTAGCGGGAACGTCAGATACGCAGTATTTT.

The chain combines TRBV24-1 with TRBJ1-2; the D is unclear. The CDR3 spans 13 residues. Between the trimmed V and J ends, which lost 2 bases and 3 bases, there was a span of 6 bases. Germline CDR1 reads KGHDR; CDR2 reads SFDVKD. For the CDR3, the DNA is TGTGCCACCAGTGATTATGAGTACTATGGCTACACCTTC. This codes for CATSDYEYYGYTF.

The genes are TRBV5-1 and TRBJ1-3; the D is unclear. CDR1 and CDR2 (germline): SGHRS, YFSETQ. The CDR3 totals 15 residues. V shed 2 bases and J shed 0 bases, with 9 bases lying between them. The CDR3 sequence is CASSFDLSSGNTIYF. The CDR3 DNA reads TGCGCCAGCAGCTTCGACTTGAGCTCTGGAAACACCATATATTTT.

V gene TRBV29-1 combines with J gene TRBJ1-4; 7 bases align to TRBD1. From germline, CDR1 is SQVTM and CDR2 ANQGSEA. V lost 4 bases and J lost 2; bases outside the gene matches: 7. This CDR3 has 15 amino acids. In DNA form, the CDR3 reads TGCAGCGTTGCGACAGGGTGGATCACTAATGAAAAACTGTTTTTT. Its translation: CSVATGWITNEKLFF.

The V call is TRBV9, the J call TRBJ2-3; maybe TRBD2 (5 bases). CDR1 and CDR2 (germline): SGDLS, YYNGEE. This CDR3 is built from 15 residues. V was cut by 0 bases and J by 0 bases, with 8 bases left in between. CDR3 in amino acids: CASSVGGSSTDTQYF. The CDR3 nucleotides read TGTGCCAGCAGCGTAGGAGGGTCAAGCACAGATACGCAGTATTTT.

The CDR3 DNA follows: TGTGCCAGCAGTGACACCCAGGGGTCACCCCTCCACTTT. Translation: CASSDTQGSPLHF. This rearrangement joins TRBV6-1 to TRBJ1-6; D might be TRBD1 (6 bases). The CDR3 is 13 amino acids. V lost 3 bases to trimming and J lost 10 bases, with 10 bases between them. Germline lookup yields CDR1 MNHNS and CDR2 SASEGT.

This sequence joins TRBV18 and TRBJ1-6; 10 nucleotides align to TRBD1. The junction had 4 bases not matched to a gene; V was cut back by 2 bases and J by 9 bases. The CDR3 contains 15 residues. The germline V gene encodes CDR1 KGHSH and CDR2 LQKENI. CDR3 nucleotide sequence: TGTGCCAGCTCACCAGCGGGACAGGGGATTTCACCCCTCCACTTT. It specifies CASSPAGQGISPLHF. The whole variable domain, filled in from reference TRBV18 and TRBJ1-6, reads NAGVMQNPRHLVRRRGQEARLRCSPMKGHSHVYWYRQLPEEGLKFMVYLQKENIIDESGMPKERFSAEFPKEGPSILRIQQVVRGDSAAYFCASSPAGQGISPLHFGNGTRLTVT.

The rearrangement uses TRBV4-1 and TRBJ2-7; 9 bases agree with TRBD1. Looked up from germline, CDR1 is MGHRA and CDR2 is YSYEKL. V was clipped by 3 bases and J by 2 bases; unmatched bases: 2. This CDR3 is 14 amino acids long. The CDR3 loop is CASSQGQGAYEQYF. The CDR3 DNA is TGCGCCAGCAGCCAGGGACAGGGAGCCTACGAGCAGTACTTC.

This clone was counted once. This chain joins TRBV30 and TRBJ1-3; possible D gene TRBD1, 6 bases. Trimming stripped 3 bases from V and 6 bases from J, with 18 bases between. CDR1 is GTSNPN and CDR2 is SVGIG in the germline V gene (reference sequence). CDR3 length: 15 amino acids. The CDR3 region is CAWSKGDPVANTIYF. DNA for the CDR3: TGTGCCTGGAGCAAGGGGGATCCGGTAGCAAACACCATATATTTT.

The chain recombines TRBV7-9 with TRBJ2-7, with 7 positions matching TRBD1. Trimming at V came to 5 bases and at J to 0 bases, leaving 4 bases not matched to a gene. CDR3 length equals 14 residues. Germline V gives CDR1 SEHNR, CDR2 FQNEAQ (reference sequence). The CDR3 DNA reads TGTGCCAGCAGCGCGCGACAGGGCTCCTACGAGCAGTACTTC. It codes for CASSARQGSYEQYF.

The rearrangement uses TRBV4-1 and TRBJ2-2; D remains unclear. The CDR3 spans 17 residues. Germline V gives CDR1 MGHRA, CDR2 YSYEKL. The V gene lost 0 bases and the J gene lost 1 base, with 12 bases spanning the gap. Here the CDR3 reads CASSQDGFRQNTGELFF. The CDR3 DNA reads TGCGCCAGCAGCCAAGATGGGTTCCGACAGAACACCGGGGAGCTGTTTTTT.

The CDR3 nucleotides read TGTGCCAGCAGCTTAGGACAGGGAAGGCTTAACACTGAAGCTTTCTTT. It codes for CASSLGQGRLNTEAFF. The gene calls are TRBV11-2 and TRBJ1-1; 7 bases are shared with TRBD1. CDR1 SGHAT and CDR2 FQNNGV come from the germline V gene. The CDR3 covers 16 residues. Unmatched junction bases numbered 7, after V lost 1 base and J lost 2 bases. The full variable domain, its missing parts supplied by reference TRBV11-2 and TRBJ1-1, is EAGVAQSPRYKIIEKRQSVAFWCNPISGHATLYWYQQILGQGPKLLIQFQNNGVVDDSQLPKDRFSAERLKGVDSTLKIQPAKLEDSAVYLCASSLGQGRLNTEAFFGQGTRLTVV.

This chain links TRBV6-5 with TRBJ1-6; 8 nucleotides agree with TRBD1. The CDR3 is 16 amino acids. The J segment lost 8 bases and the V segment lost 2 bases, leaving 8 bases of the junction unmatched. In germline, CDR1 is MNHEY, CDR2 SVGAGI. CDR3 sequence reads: CASSYGAGQGDSPLHF. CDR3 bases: TGTGCCAGCAGTTACGGTGCAGGACAGGGTGATTCACCCCTCCACTTT.